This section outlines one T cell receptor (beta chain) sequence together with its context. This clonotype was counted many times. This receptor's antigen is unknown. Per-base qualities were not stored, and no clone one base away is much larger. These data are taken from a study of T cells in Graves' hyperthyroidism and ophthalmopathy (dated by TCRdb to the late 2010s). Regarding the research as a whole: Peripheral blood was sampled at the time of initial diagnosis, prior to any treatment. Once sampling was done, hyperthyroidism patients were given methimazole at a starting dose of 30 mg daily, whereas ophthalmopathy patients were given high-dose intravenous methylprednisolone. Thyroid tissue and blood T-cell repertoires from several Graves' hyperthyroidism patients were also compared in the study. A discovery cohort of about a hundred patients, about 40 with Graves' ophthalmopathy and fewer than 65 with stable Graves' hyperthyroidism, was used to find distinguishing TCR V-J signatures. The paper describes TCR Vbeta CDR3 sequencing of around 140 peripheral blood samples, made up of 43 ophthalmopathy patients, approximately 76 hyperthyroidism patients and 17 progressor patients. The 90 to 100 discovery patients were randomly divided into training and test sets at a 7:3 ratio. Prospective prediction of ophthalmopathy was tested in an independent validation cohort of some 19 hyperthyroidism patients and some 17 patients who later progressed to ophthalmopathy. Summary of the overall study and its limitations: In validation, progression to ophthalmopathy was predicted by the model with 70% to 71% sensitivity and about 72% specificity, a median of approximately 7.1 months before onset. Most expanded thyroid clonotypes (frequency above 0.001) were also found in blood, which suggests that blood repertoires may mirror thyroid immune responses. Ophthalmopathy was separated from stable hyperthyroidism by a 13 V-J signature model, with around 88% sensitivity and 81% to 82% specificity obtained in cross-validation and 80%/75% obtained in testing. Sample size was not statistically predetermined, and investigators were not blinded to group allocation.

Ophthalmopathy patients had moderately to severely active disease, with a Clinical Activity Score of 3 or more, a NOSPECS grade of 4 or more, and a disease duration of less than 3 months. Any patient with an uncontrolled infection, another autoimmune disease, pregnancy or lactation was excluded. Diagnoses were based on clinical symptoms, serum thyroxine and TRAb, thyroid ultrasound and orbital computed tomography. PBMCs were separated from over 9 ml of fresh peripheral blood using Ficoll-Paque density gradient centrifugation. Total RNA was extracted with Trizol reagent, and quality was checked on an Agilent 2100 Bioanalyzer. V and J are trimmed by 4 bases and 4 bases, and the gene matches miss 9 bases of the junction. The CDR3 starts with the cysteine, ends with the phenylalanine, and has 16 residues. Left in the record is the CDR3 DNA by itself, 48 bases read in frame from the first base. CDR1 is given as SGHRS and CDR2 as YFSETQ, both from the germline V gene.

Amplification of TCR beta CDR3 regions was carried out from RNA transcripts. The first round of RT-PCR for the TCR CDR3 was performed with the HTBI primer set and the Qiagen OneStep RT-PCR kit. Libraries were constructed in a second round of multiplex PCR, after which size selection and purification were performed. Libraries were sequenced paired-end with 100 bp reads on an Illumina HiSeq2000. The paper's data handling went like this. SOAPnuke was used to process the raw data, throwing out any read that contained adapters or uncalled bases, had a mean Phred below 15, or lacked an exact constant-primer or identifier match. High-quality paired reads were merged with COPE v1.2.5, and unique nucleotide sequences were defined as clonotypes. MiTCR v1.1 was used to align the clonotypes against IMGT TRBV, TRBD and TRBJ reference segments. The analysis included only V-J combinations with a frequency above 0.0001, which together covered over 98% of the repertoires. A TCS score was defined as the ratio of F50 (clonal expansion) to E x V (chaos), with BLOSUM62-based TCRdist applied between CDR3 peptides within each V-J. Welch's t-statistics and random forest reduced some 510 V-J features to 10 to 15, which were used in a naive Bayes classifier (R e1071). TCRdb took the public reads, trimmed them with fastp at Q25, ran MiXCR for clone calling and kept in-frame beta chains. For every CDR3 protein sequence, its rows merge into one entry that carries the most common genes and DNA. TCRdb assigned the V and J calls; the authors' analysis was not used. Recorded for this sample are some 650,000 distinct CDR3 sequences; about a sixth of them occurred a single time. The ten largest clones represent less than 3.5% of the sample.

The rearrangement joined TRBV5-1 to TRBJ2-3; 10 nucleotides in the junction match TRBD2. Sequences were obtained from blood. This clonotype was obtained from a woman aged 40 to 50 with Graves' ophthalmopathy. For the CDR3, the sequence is CASSEERGGTSDTQYF. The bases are TGCGCCAGCAGCGAGGAGCGGGGGGGCACATCAGATACGCAGTATTTT.